Each of the 9 T cell receptor beta chains below was sequenced from the same sample in a study of blood T cell repertoires in COVID-19. Repertoires were generated with immunoSEQ multiplex PCR, while TCRdb's copy carries only in-frame clones and drops some. The sample holds about 200,000 clones; 70% to 85% are singletons and the top ten take 6.5% to 7%. The sequencing input was peripheral blood. The receptors stem from a human donor with acute or convalescent COVID-19. The donor label of this sample is uncertain.

The chain uses TRBV28 and TRBJ2-7; 8 bases align to TRBD1. J gave up 7 bases and V 6 bases, and 11 bases lay outside the gene matches. CDR1 is MDHEN, CDR2 SYDVKM, per germline. The CDR3 runs 14 residues. The CDR3: CASSPGQALGEQYF. CDR3 nucleotides: TGTGCCAGCAGCCCGGGACAGGCCCTGGGGGAGCAGTACTTC.

The chain joins TRBV5-4 to TRBJ2-1, with 14 bases aligning to TRBD2. V gave up 4 bases and J gave up 0 bases; unmatched junction bases: 6. The CDR3 is 18 residues long. The germline gives CDR1 SGHNT, CDR2 YYREEE (reference sequence). The CDR3 is CASSRTSGRSSSYNEQFF. The CDR3, as DNA: TGTGCCAGCAGCCGGACTAGCGGGAGGTCCAGCTCCTACAATGAGCAGTTCTTC.

The chain uses TRBV2 and TRBJ2-1; TRBD2 agrees at 9 bases. Trimming at V came to 8 bases and at J to 4 bases, leaving 9 bases not matched to a gene. This CDR3 comprises 15 residues. The germline CDR1 and CDR2 sequences are SNHLY and FYNNEI. CDR3 nucleotide sequence: TGTGCCAGCCAGTCCCTAGCGGGGTGGTACAATGAGCAGTTCTTC. Translated, it gives CASQSLAGWYNEQFF.

J is TRBJ2-1 and V is TRBV18, with 9 bases lining up with TRBD2. CDR3 size: 18 residues. Germline trimming cut 6 bases from V and 5 bases from J; bases unmatched to any gene: 17. Germline CDR1 reads KGHSH; CDR2 reads LQKENI. CDR3 loop: CASSPIEVAGAPNNEQFF. CDR3 nucleotide sequence: TGTGCCAGCTCCCCCATTGAAGTAGCGGGAGCGCCCAACAATGAGCAGTTCTTC.

As concerns this clone: At the DNA level, this CDR3 is encoded by other sequences in the same sample as well. The chain uses TRBV6-6 and TRBJ1-2, with a weak D call TRBD1 (5 bases). The CDR3 has 11 residues. CDR1 is MNHNY, CDR2 SVGAGI, per germline (reference sequence). The ends were cut back, 4 bases at V and 7 bases at J, with 7 bases in the middle. The CDR3 reads CASSSGGGYTF. The CDR3 nucleotides are TGTGCCAGCAGTTCCGGGGGTGGCTACACCTTC.

A single count supports this clone. J is TRBJ1-6 and V is TRBV10-3, with D uncertain. Germline V CDR1 and CDR2: ENHRY, SYGVKD. Trimming shortened V by 6 bases and J by 9 bases, and 15 bases separated the two germline ends. CDR3 length equals 14 residues. CDR3 in amino acids: CAIRPGISGSPLHF. As DNA, the CDR3 is TGTGCCATCAGACCCGGGATCTCGGGTTCACCCCTCCACTTT.

The DNA for the CDR3 is TGTGCCAGCAGCCCCCCTGGGGGGGCTGGAAACACCATATATTTT. Translating it yields CASSPPGGAGNTIYF. This sequence joins TRBV6-5 and TRBJ1-3; possible D gene TRBD1, 5 bases. The CDR3 sequence is 15 residues long. Deletions cut 6 bases from V and 2 bases from J, with 14 bases between. Germline assignment: CDR1 MNHEY and CDR2 SVGAGI.

This clone was detected only a few times. This chain uses TRBV7-8 with TRBJ1-1; no definite D call. The V and J ends lost 2 bases and 1 base respectively, with 11 bases between them. The germline V gene encodes CDR1 SGHVS and CDR2 FQNEAQ. The CDR3 totals 15 residues. The CDR3 is CASSLQRRSNTEAFF. CDR3 coding DNA: TGTGCCAGCAGCTTACAACGGAGATCGAACACTGAAGCTTTCTTT.

The chain recombines TRBV7-2 with TRBJ2-2; 13 bases map to TRBD2. The trim removed 4 bases at V and 7 bases at J, leaving 9 bases unmatched. Germline loops: CDR1 SGHTA, CDR2 FQGNSA. The CDR3 loop spans 17 amino acids. The chain's CDR3 is CASSYTGTSGMGGELFF. CDR3 nucleotide sequence: TGTGCCAGCAGCTACACCGGGACTAGCGGGATGGGCGGGGAGCTGTTTTTT.